These 13 T cell receptor beta chains originate from one sample sequenced in a study of T cells in Graves' hyperthyroidism and ophthalmopathy (dated by TCRdb to between 2018 and 2021). The library was produced with multiplex PCR. TCRdb shows the sequencer as Illumina HiSeq 2000. TCR beta CDR3 regions were amplified from RNA transcripts. For the first round of RT-PCR on the TCR CDR3, the HTBI primer set was used together with the Qiagen OneStep RT-PCR kit. Using fastp at Q25 and MiXCR, TCRdb reprocessed the public reads and kept productive beta chains. Each CDR3 protein gets just one entry, which takes the most common genes and DNA from the rows behind it. This sample gives tens of thousands of distinct CDR3 sequences in total; less than 50% of them show up just once. Clones ranked in the top ten supply roughly an eighth of the sample. The sample was blood. The receptor source for this set is a woman aged 25-40 years with Graves' ophthalmopathy.

This clonotype was detected a few times. J is TRBJ2-1 and V is TRBV3-1; D call uncertain. The CDR3 spans 14 residues. The V end was cut by 0 bases, the J end by 6 bases, with 9 bases between. CDR1 and CDR2 (germline): LGHDT, YNNKEL (reference sequence). In DNA, the CDR3 is TGTGCCAGCAGCCAAGATTATTCCCGCAATGAGCAGTTCTTC. It codes for CASSQDYSRNEQFF.

A remark on this clonotype: The junction departs from germline at one end; a sequencing error may be responsible. V usage is TRBV2 and J usage is TRBJ2-2; no clear D gene. Germline CDR1 and CDR2: SNHLY and FYNNEI. The CDR3 spans 13 residues. DNA for the CDR3: TGTGCGAGCAGTGATGGTAGCCTCGGGGAGCTGTTTTTT. Translating gives CASSDGSLGELFF.

This sequence joins TRBV7-9 and TRBJ2-5; D is possibly TRBD1 (7 bases). V gave up 5 bases and J gave up 5 bases, with 21 bases separating them. The CDR3 runs to 16 residues. Germline lookup yields CDR1 SEHNR and CDR2 FQNEAQ (reference sequence). DNA of the CDR3: TGTGCCAGCAGCCCAGGGGGAGGAGAGACCACCGAGACCCAGTACTTC. It is translated as CASSPGGGETTETQYF.

This clonotype has just one count. Without the conserved terminal phenylalanine or tryptophan, this CDR3 likely stems from a read error. This sequence joins TRBV7-3 and TRBJ2-3, with D possibly TRBD2 on 5 matching bases. The CDR3 loop spans 14 amino acids. V gave up 5 bases and J gave up 6 bases, with 15 bases separating them. The germline V gene has CDR1 SGHTA and CDR2 FQGTGA. The CDR3 loop reads CASSQARDLDTQYS. The CDR3, as DNA: TGTGCCAGCAGCCAAGCGAGGGATCTGGATACGCAGTATTCT.

This clonotype was picked up many times. The genes are TRBV30 and TRBJ1-6; D ambiguous. The CDR3 is 13 amino acids. Germline values: CDR1 GTSNPN, CDR2 SVGIG (reference sequence). V was shortened by 0 bases and J by 10 bases, with 10 bases between the two germline ends. The CDR3 sequence: CAWSVRLRSPLHF. For the CDR3, the DNA is TGTGCCTGGAGTGTAAGGTTGCGCTCACCCCTCCACTTT.

Note on this clonotype: Sequence at one end of the junction differs from germline and may be a read error. The chain carries TRBV7-9 and TRBJ2-3, with D possibly TRBD2 on 5 matching bases. Germline values: CDR1 SEHNR, CDR2 FQNEAQ (reference sequence). The CDR3 is 15 residues long. The CDR3 DNA sequence: TGTGCCAGCAACTTAGCTGCGGGTCTTACCTACGAGCAGTATTTT. Protein product: CASNLAAGLTYEQYF.

J is TRBJ2-5 and V is TRBV25-1; TRBD2 might be the D (5 bases). Germline values: CDR1 MGHDK, CDR2 SYGVNS. V shed 0 bases and J shed 1 base, with 6 bases lying between them. The length of the CDR3 is 14 residues. The DNA for the CDR3 is TGTGCCAGCAGTGAATACGGACTCCAAGAGACCCAGTACTTC. This translates into CASSEYGLQETQYF. Supplemented by reference TRBV25-1 and TRBJ2-5, the full variable domain reads EADIYQTPRYLVIGTGKKITLECSQTMGHDKMYWYQQDPGMELHLIHYSYGVNSTEKGDLSSESTVSRIRTEHFPLTLESARPSHTSQYLCASSEYGLQETQYFGPGTRLLVL.

This sequence joins TRBV9 and TRBJ1-5; a possible D gene is TRBD1 (6 bases). The V gene's germline CDR1 is SGDLS and CDR2 YYNGEE. V was shortened by 3 bases and J by 0 bases, with 13 bases between the two germline ends. The length of the CDR3 is 16 residues. The CDR3 coding sequence is TGTGCCAGCAGCGCAGGGGACCGTTATAGCAATCAGCCCCAGCATTTT. This translates into CASSAGDRYSNQPQHF.

This clonotype was found many times. The chain is built from TRBV15 and TRBJ1-2; 9 bases map to TRBD1. From germline, CDR1 is LNHNV and CDR2 YYDKDF (reference sequence). The CDR3 loop spans 14 amino acids. Trimming removed 9 bases from V and 2 bases from J; junction bases left unmatched: 7. The CDR3 spells CATRRTGENYGYTF. Written as DNA, the CDR3 is TGTGCCACTCGTAGGACAGGGGAAAACTATGGCTACACCTTC.

The rearrangement links TRBV9 to TRBJ1-5; 9 bases are shared with TRBD1. Unmatched junction bases numbered 9, after V lost 7 bases and J lost 4 bases. CDR3 size: 15 residues. CDR1 and CDR2 from the germline V gene are SGDLS and YYNGEE. CDR3 DNA: TGTGCCAGCGCAGACCGGACAGGGGTTAATCAGCCCCAGCATTTT. Translated: CASADRTGVNQPQHF.

With regard to this clonotype: It is unclear where the CDR3 begins or ends on the DNA, so no DNA is shown, and the CDR3 is as TCRdb lists it. This chain links TRBV7-9 with TRBJ2-1; no DNA check was done on the table's D call, TRBD2. Germline loops: CDR1 SEHNR, CDR2 FQNEAQ (reference sequence). The CDR3 contains 22 residues when both ends are counted. Here the CDR3 reads CASSFYICSARSGRGTYNEQFF.

The gene calls are TRBV20-1 and TRBJ1-5; D ambiguous. Between the trimmed V and J ends, which lost 0 bases and 3 bases, there was a span of 6 bases. Germline V gene lookup returns CDR1 DFQATT and CDR2 SNEGSKA (reference sequence). The CDR3 has 13 amino acids. In nucleotides, the CDR3 is TGCAGTGCTAGAGAACGGGCCAATCAGCCCCAGCATTTT. Protein: CSARERANQPQHF.

This chain joins TRBV15 and TRBJ2-1; 8 positions match TRBD1. CDR1 and CDR2 (germline): LNHNV, YYDKDF (reference sequence). The CDR3 is 13 amino acids. Germline trimming cut 5 bases from V and 6 bases from J; bases unmatched to any gene: 3. The CDR3 protein is CATSSTGGNEQFF. Written as DNA, the CDR3 is TGTGCCACCAGCTCCACAGGGGGCAATGAGCAGTTCTTC.